This T cell receptor (beta chain) stems from a study of OX40 agonist ivuxolimab in advanced cancers. General notes on the study: Ivuxolimab was an agonistic, fully human IgG2 monoclonal antibody directed against OX40 (CD134), a costimulatory receptor. Among the roughly 50 dose-escalation patients, about 20 had hepatocellular carcinoma, 15 or so melanoma, 9 renal cell carcinoma and 9 head and neck cancer. The purpose of peripheral TCRbeta sequencing was to test whether ivuxolimab changed TCR sequence diversity and led to clonal T-cell expansion. Intravenous ivuxolimab was administered to patients every 2 weeks at six dose levels: 0.01, 0.1, 0.3, 1.5, 3 and 10 mg/kg. The paper describes the monotherapy dose-escalation part (N of about 52 patients) of the phase I trial of ivuxolimab. A male proportion of around 83% and a mean age of approximately 58 years, ranging from about 23 to 79, were recorded for the dose-escalation cohort. Patients were allowed to have had prior anti-PD-1, anti-PD-L1 or anti-CTLA-4 therapy, and roughly two fifths of the dose-escalation patients had been treated with checkpoint inhibitors. Partial responses were achieved by three dose-escalation patients, of whom one had hepatocellular carcinoma and two had cutaneous melanoma.

What the authors observed across the whole study: At doses from 0.1 to 3.0 mg/kg, clonal expansion was seen in both CD4+ and CD8+ blood T cells between baseline and week 6. The antigen specificity of the clonally expanded peripheral T cells was not determined. Low levels of normalized T-cell clonal expansion were also seen in some patients who did not respond. After ivuxolimab, expanded clones were on average more numerous among CD8+ T cells than among CD4+ T cells. Partial responders in the 0.1-3.0 mg/kg groups had among the lowest normalized peripheral clonal expansion, especially among CD8+ T cells.

Genomic DNA was extracted from sorted cells for sequencing of the TCRbeta CDR3 region. The immunoSEQ Assay was used to sequence the TCRbeta CDR3 regions. TCRdb took this table from immuneACCESS and kept in-frame rearrangements with V and J called. Such tables lack part of the clones; where checked against another copy, unresolved V genes explain under half of the gap, and the rest is unexplained. The sample yields around 8,000 clones; 75% to 90% were counted once. More than 60% of the sample goes to the ten largest clones. Via the germline V gene, CDR1 is MNHEY and CDR2 SVGAGI. V loses 2 bases, J loses 3 bases, and the germline ends lie 8 bases apart. Measured from the cysteine to the phenylalanine, the CDR3 is 14 residues long. This entry keeps only the CDR3 DNA: 42 bases, framed from base 1. This clone was seen a few times. The antigen this receptor binds is unknown. It has no much larger one-base neighbor in the sample; base qualities were not kept.

The trial excluded patients who had a history of autoimmune disease or were on systemic immunosuppression. In every dose cohort, peripheral blood was drawn for TCR sequencing at baseline, cycle 4 day 1, and cycle 7 day 1. The samples were taken from a phase I, first-in-human, multicenter, open-label dose-escalation trial of ivuxolimab. The trial enrolled adults with locally advanced or metastatic head and neck squamous cell, hepatocellular, melanoma or renal cell carcinoma. Before TCR sequencing, CD4+ T cells and CD8+ T cells from peripheral blood were sorted into separate populations. The chain was built from TRBV6-5 and TRBJ1-5; a confident D gene designation cannot be given. Sequenced material: CD4+ or CD8+ T cells sorted from blood, taken in a trial of the OX40 agonist ivuxolimab. The clonotype comes from an adult with an advanced solid tumor such as melanoma, head and neck, liver or kidney cancer. The CDR3 reads CASSYGQTNQPQHF. The DNA reads as follows: TGTGCCAGCAGTTACGGGCAGACCAATCAGCCCCAGCATTTT.